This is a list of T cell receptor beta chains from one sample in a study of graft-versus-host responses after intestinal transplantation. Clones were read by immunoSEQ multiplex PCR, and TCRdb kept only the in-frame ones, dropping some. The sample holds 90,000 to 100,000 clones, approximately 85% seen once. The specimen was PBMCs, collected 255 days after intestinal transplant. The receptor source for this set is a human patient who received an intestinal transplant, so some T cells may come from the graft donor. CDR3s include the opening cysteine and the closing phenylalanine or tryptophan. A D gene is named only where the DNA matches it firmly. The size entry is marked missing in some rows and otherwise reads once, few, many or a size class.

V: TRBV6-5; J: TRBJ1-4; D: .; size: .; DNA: TGTGCCAGCAGACGCGGGAGTGAAAAACTGTTTTTT; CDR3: CASRRGSEKLFF
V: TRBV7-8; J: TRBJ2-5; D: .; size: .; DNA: TGTGCCAGCAGCCCTCGACGGGGCCAAGAGACCCAGTACTTC; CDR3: CASSPRRGQETQYF
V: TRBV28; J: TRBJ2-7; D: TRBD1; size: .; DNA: TGTGCCAGCACACAGGGGTACGAGCAGTACTTC; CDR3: CASTQGYEQYF
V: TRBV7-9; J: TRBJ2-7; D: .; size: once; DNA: TGTGCCAGCAGCTTAAAGAGTAGAGGCGAGCAGTACTTC; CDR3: CASSLKSRGEQYF
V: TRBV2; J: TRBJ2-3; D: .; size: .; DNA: TGTGCCAGCAGTGAGGGACTTAGAGGGACAGATACGCAGTATTTT; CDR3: CASSEGLRGTDTQYF
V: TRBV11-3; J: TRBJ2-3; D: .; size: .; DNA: TGTGCCAGCAGTTCTGGAGGCAGGGAACAAGATACGCAGTATTTT; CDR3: CASSSGGREQDTQYF
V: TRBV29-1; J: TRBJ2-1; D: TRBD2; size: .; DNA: TGCAGCGTTGACTTGGCGGGGGAGCATTACAATGAGCAGTTCTTC; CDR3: CSVDLAGEHYNEQFF
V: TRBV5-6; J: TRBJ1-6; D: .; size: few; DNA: TGTGCCAGCAGCTTGGACAGGGTGACTTCACCCCTCCACTTT; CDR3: CASSLDRVTSPLHF
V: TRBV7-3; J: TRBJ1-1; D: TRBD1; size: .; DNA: TGTGCCAGCAGCGCAGACAGGGGGCCAACTGAAGCTTTCTTT; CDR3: CASSADRGPTEAFF
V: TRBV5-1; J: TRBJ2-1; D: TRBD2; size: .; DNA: TGCGCCAGCAGTCTGGCGGGGGCCTACAATGAGCAGTTCTTC; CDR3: CASSLAGAYNEQFF
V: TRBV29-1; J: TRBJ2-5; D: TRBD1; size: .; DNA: TGCAGCGCGCGACAGGGTGGGGGTGAGACCCAGTACTTC; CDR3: CSARQGGGETQYF
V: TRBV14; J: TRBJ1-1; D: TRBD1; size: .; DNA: TGTGCCAGCAGCCAGAGGACAGGGGGCTTCACTGAAGCTTTCTTT; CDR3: CASSQRTGGFTEAFF
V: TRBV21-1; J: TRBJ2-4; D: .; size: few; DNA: TGTGCCAGCAGCAAAGTACGGAACATTCAGTACTTC; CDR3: CASSKVRNIQYF
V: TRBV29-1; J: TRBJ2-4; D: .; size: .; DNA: TGCAGCGCCCCGACCTCCTACAGGGCCAAAAACATTCAGTACTTC; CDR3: CSAPTSYRAKNIQYF
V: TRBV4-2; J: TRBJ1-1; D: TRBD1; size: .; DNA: TGTGCCAGCAGCCCTTGGACAGGGGAACTTGAAGCTTTCTTT; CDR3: CASSPWTGELEAFF
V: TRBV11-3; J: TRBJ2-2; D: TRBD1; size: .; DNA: TGTGCCAGCAGCCATCCGTCGGGACAGGGAACGAACACCGGGGAGCTGTTTTTT; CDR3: CASSHPSGQGTNTGELFF
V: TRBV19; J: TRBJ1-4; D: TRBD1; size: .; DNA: TGTGCCAGCCGGACAGGGGGCGAAGAAAAACTGTTTTTT; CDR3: CASRTGGEEKLFF
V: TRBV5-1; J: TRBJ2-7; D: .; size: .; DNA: TGCGCCAGCAGCCCGGACAACTCCTACGAGCAGTACTTC; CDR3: CASSPDNSYEQYF
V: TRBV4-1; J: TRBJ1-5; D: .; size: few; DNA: TGCGCCAGCAGCCAAGAGATCGGCAGAGTGAATCAGCCCCAGCATTTT; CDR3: CASSQEIGRVNQPQHF
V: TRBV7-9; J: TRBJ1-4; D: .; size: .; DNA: TGTGCCAGCAGGCTTGACGGATCCTTGGGTGAAAAACTGTTTTTT; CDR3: CASRLDGSLGEKLFF